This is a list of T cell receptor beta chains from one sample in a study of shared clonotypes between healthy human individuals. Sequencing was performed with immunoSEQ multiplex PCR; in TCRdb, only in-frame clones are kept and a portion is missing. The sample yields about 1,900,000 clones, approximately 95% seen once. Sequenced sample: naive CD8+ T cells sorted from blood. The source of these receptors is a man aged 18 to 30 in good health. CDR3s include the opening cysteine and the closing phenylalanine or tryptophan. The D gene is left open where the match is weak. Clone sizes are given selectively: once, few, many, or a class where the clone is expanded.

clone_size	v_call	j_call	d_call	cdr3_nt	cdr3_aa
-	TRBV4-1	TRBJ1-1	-	TGCGCCAGCAGCCAAGGGGTGACGGGGAGGACTGAAGCTTTCTTT	CASSQGVTGRTEAFF
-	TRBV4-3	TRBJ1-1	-	TGCGCCAGCAGCCAAGATGTGGCGGGGCAAGAAGCTTTCTTT	CASSQDVAGQEAFF
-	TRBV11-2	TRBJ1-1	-	TGTGCCAGCAGCTTTAACACTGAAGCTTTCTTT	CASSFNTEAFF
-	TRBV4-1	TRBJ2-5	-	TGCGCCAGCAGCCGGCAGGGCCAAGAGACCCAGTACTTC	CASSRQGQETQYF
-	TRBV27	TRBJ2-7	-	TGTGCCAGCAGTTTATCGGACTTCGGGGAGCAGTACTTC	CASSLSDFGEQYF
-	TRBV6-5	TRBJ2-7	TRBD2	TGTGCCAGCAGCAAAGCGGGGCAGGCCTACGAGCAGTACTTC	CASSKAGQAYEQYF
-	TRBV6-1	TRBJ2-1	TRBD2	TGTGCCAGCTCCGTTAGCGGGGGGGCCGTCGATGAGCAGTTCTTC	CASSVSGGAVDEQFF
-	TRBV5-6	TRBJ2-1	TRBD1	TGTGCCAGCAGCTACGGGACAGGGGGCAATGAGCAGTTCTTC	CASSYGTGGNEQFF
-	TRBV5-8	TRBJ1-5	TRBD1	TGTGCCAGCAGCTTAGGACAGGGGGTACAGCCCCAGCATTTT	CASSLGQGVQPQHF
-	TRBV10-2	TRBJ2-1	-	TGCGCCAGCGGATCGGGGGTTGAGCAGTTCTTC	CASGSGVEQFF
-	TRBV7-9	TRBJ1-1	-	TGTGCCAGCAGCCCCCCCGGGGGGGTGACTGAAGCTTTCTTT	CASSPPGGVTEAFF
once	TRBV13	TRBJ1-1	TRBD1	TGTGCCAGCAGCCGGGGGACAGTCAACACTGAAGCTTTCTTT	CASSRGTVNTEAFF
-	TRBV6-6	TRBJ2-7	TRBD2	TGTGCCAGCACCGGTGGGGGGGAGACCTACGAGCAGTACTTC	CASTGGGETYEQYF
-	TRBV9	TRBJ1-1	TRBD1	TGTGCCAGCAGCGCCGGGACAGCTGAAGCTTTCTTT	CASSAGTAEAFF
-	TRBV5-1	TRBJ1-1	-	TGCGCCAGCAGCTTGACAGGGCCGAACACTGAAGCTTTCTTT	CASSLTGPNTEAFF
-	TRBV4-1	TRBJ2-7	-	TGCGCCAGCAGCCAAGACACGGCCTACGAGCAGTACTTC	CASSQDTAYEQYF
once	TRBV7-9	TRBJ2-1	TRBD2	TGTGCCAGCAGCTTAGCGGACGGGGGGTACAATGAGCAGTTCTTC	CASSLADGGYNEQFF
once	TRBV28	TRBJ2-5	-	TGTGCCAGCAGGCCCTCGGGCGGGCGCGAGACCCAGTACTTC	CASRPSGGRETQYF
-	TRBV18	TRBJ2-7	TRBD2	TGTGCCAGCTCACCAAAAAGCCGGGGACTACAACCCTACGAGCAGTACTTC	CASSPKSRGLQPYEQYF
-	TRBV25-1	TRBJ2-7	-	TGTGCCAGCAGTGACGTTAGAGAGCAGTACTTC	CASSDVREQYF
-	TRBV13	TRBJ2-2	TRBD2	TGTGCCAGCAGCCTTCTAGCGGGAGGACGGACCGGGGAGCTGTTTTTT	CASSLLAGGRTGELFF
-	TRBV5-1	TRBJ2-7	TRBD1	TGCGCCAGCAGCTTGGGACAGGGTGTCGGCGAGCAGTACTTC	CASSLGQGVGEQYF
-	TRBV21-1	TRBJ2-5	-	TGTGCCAGCAGCAAAACGGTGCTAGCGAGGCAGACCCAGTACTTC	CASSKTVLARQTQYF
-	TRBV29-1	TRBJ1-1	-	TGCAGCGTGGGGGGCGCGGCCGAAGCTTTCTTT	CSVGGAAEAFF
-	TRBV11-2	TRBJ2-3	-	TGTGCCAGCAGCTCACAAGCGGCGGCAGGCACAGATACGCAGTATTTT	CASSSQAAAGTDTQYF
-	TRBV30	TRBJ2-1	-	TGTGCCTGGAACTTGTACAGCGAAGGGGGGAGAGAGCAGTTCTTC	CAWNLYSEGGREQFF
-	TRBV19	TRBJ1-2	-	TGTGCTTGCCAGGGAAGAGAGAACTATGGCTACACCTTC	CACQGRENYGYTF
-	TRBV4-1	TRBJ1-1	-	TGCGCCAGCAGCCAAGATGGGGGGATGAACACTGAAGCTTTCTTT	CASSQDGGMNTEAFF
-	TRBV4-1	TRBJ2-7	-	TGCGCCAGCAGCCACGCTAGTTCGGAGGGATCCTACGAGCAGTACTTC	CASSHASSEGSYEQYF
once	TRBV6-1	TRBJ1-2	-	TGTGCCAGCAGTTACCCGGGTGGCTACACCTTC	CASSYPGGYTF
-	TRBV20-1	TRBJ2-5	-	TGCAGTGCTAGGATGGAGACCCAGTACTTC	CSARMETQYF
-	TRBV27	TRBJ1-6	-	TGTGCCAGCAGTCTGGGGGTAAATTCACCCCTCCACTTT	CASSLGVNSPLHF
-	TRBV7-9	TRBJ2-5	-	TGTGCCAGCAGCTTAGACCTCTCCGGTGGGAGTAATTATGGTGAGACCCAGTACTTC	CASSLDLSGGSNYGETQYF
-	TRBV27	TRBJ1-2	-	TGTGCCAGCAGTTTGCTGATCCGGGGGGCACACTATGGCTACACCTTC	CASSLLIRGAHYGYTF
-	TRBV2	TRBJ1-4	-	TGTGCCAGCAGTGAGGATGAAAAACTGTTTTTT	CASSEDEKLFF
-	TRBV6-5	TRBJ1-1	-	TGTGCCAGCAGTTACCTCGCTAGTGGGACTGAAGCTTTCTTT	CASSYLASGTEAFF
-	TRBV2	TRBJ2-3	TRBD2	TGTGCCAGCAGGGGACTAGCGGGAATGGCAGATACGCAGTATTTT	CASRGLAGMADTQYF
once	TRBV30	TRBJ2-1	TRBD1	TGTGCCTGGTCCGGGACAGGGGGATATTATGAGCAGTTCTTC	CAWSGTGGYYEQFF
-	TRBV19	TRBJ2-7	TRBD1	TGTGCCAGTAGTATAGGGACAGGAGTCTACGAGCAGTACTTC	CASSIGTGVYEQYF
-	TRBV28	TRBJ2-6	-	TGTGCCAGCAGTACCACGCGGGCAGGAGGAAGCTCTGGGGCCAACGTCCTGACTTTC	CASSTTRAGGSSGANVLTF
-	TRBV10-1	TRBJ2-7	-	TGCGCCAGCGGAGAACGGGACGAGCAGTACTTC	CASGERDEQYF
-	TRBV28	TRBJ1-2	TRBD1	TGTGCCAGCAGTTTTAGTCCGACAGGGCGGTATGGCTACACCTTC	CASSFSPTGRYGYTF
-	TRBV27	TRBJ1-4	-	TGTGCCAGCAGTTTATTGGGAGCGGATGAAAAACTGTTTTTT	CASSLLGADEKLFF
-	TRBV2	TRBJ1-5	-	TGTGCCAGCAGTGAATGGGGTAATCAGCCCCAGCATTTT	CASSEWGNQPQHF
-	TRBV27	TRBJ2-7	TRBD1	TGTGCCAGCGGGACAGGGGAACCCTACGAGCAGTACTTC	CASGTGEPYEQYF
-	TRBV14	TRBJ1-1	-	TGTGCCAGCAGCCAAGAACCCAGGGGAGCTACTGAAGCTTTCTTT	CASSQEPRGATEAFF
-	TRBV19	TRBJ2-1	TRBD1	TGTGCCAGTAGTACCGGGACAGCCTTACAATTTGTCCCCTACAATGAGCAGTTCTTC	CASSTGTALQFVPYNEQFF
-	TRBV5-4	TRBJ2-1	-	TGTGCCAGCAGCTTGGACAGGGACAACTACAATGAGCAGTTCTTC	CASSLDRDNYNEQFF
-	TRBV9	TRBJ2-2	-	TGTGCCAGCAGCGTGGGTGTTGACACCGGGGAGCTGTTTTTT	CASSVGVDTGELFF